Below, one T cell receptor beta chain is given with its context. Per the germline V gene, CDR1 is SNHLY and CDR2 is FYNNEI. Trimming pared 4 bases from V and 3 bases from J, leaving 12 bases between. The CDR3 has 14 amino acids. This specimen belongs to a study of blood T cell repertoires in COVID-19. Study-level background: Researchers got acute and convalescent COVID-19 samples from the United States, Italy and Spain.

Clones were read by immunoSEQ multiplex PCR, and TCRdb kept only the in-frame ones, dropping some. The sample carries more than 150,000 clones, around 87% recorded once. Material for sequencing was peripheral blood. This TCR was sampled from a man between 35 and 55 years old with active or convalescent COVID-19. The chain employs TRBV2 and TRBJ1-2, with D tentatively TRBD1 (5 bases). The CDR3 bases are TGTGCCAGCAGTGCGGGCAGGGCCTACTATGGCTACACCTTC. It specifies CASSAGRAYYGYTF.